Below, 27 T cell receptor beta chains from the same sample are listed, as sequenced in a study of blood T cell repertoires in COVID-19. TCRdb's table, derived via immunoSEQ multiplex PCR, lists solely in-frame clones and lacks some. The profile covers about 200,000 clones, with nearly 90% appearing a single time and about 6.8% taken by the ten largest. The sample was peripheral blood. The source of these receptors is a woman in her thirties or forties who had recovered from COVID-19.

This clone has just one count. The V gene is TRBV27, the J gene TRBJ2-7, with a weak D call TRBD2 (6 bases). Per germline, CDR1 MNHEY and CDR2 SMNVEV (reference sequence). V was cut by 5 bases and J by 3 bases, with 17 bases left in between. The CDR3 length is 15 residues. In DNA form, the CDR3 reads TGTGCCAGCAGTCAGTTCGGGCTAGCGAGCTACGAGCAGTACTTC. Translating gives CASSQFGLASYEQYF.

The J gene is TRBJ1-1, the V gene TRBV2, with TRBD1 matching 8 bases. J was trimmed by 5 bases and V by 4 bases; bases with no gene match: 3. Germline V gene sequence: CDR1 SNHLY, CDR2 FYNNEI. The CDR3 consists of 13 residues. The DNA for the CDR3 is TGTGCCAGCAGTGGCAGGGGGCAAACTGAAGCTTTCTTT. This codes for CASSGRGQTEAFF.

The V and J genes are TRBV1 and TRBJ2-7; no check of the table's D call, TRBD2, against the DNA was made. TRBV1 is a pseudogene segment. This CDR3 region has 16 residues. The DNA of the CDR3 is TGCACCAGCAGCCAATTTGCTAGCGGGAGGAATTACGAGCAGTACTTC. This sequence encodes CTSSQFASGRNYEQYF.

This sequence joins TRBV28 and TRBJ2-7, with 8 bases identical to TRBD1. The V and J ends lost 5 bases and 3 bases, in that order; junction bases with no gene match: 3. CDR3 length: 13 amino acids. Germline V gives CDR1 MDHEN, CDR2 SYDVKM. Here the CDR3 DNA reads TGTGCCAGCAGTCCAGGACAGGGCTACGAGCAGTACTTC. This codes for CASSPGQGYEQYF.

The J gene is TRBJ2-2, the V gene TRBV29-1, with 7 bases that match TRBD2. V lost 4 bases and J lost 7; bases outside the gene matches: 6. The CDR3 length is 13 residues. Germline lookup yields CDR1 SQVTM and CDR2 ANQGSEA. As DNA, the CDR3 is TGCAGCGTTGCGGTCCCGGGGGGCGGGGAGCTGTTTTTT. This sequence encodes CSVAVPGGGELFF.

This rearrangement joins TRBV6-1 to TRBJ2-7; possibly TRBD2 for D (5 bases). From germline, CDR1 is MNHNS and CDR2 SASEGT. V lost 2 bases and J 4 bases, leaving 12 bases between the germline ends. The CDR3 contains 14 residues. CDR3 loop: CASSERGLMYEQYF. In DNA, the CDR3 is TGTGCCAGCAGTGAAAGAGGGTTAATGTACGAGCAGTACTTC.

V is TRBV29-1 and J is TRBJ2-7; possibly TRBD1 for D (6 bases). The CDR3 totals 16 residues. Germline assignment: CDR1 SQVTM and CDR2 ANQGSEA. Trimming took off 5 bases at V and 0 bases at J, with 20 bases between the two ends. This CDR3 is CSVIWGQIRSSYEQYF. The CDR3 DNA sequence: TGCAGCGTTATCTGGGGACAAATAAGGAGCTCCTACGAGCAGTACTTC.

The chain couples TRBV30 to TRBJ1-5, with 9 bases aligning to TRBD1. From germline, CDR1 is GTSNPN and CDR2 SVGIG (reference sequence). The CDR3 is 15 residues long. V lost 2 bases, J lost 7 bases, and 9 bases stayed unmatched. As DNA, the CDR3 is TGTGCCTGGAGTCACACGGGACAGGGTACGCAGCCCCAGCATTTT. Protein: CAWSHTGQGTQPQHF.

CDR3 nucleotide sequence: TGTGCCAGCAGCTTGGAACAGGGTAGCAATCAGCCCCAGCATTTT. It specifies CASSLEQGSNQPQHF. The chain carries TRBV5-8 and TRBJ1-5; D is possibly TRBD1 (6 bases). The CDR3 loop spans 15 amino acids. Trimming pared 0 bases from V and 0 bases from J, leaving 7 bases between. Germline assignment: CDR1 SGHTS and CDR2 YDEGEE.

The V call is TRBV19, the J call TRBJ2-1; 9 bases are a match to TRBD1. Germline V gene data show CDR1 as LNHDA and CDR2 as SQIVND (reference sequence). CDR3 length equals 15 residues. J was trimmed by 2 bases and V by 7 bases; bases with no gene match: 6. DNA for the CDR3: TGTGCCAGTACTCCCGGGACAGGGCCCTACAATGAGCAGTTCTTC. This sequence encodes CASTPGTGPYNEQFF.

This chain uses TRBV6-2 or TRBV6-3 with TRBJ1-2; 10 bases align to TRBD1. Germline CDR1 reads MNHEY; CDR2 reads SVGEGT. Unmatched junction bases numbered 14, after V lost 7 bases and J lost 3 bases. This CDR3 is 17 amino acids long. The CDR3 DNA is TGTGCCAGCACCCCCGATTGGGACAGGGGATTGTACTATGGCTACACCTTC. It codes for CASTPDWDRGLYYGYTF.

The chain carries TRBV28 and TRBJ1-2, with TRBD1 matching 8 bases. V was pared by 5 bases and J by 4 bases, with 12 bases of the junction left unmatched. The CDR3 spans 16 residues. Germline CDR1 reads MDHEN; CDR2 reads SYDVKM. CDR3 DNA sequence: TGTGCCAGCAGTGTATACACAGGGGGGGTTGGCTATGGCTACACCTTC. Residues: CASSVYTGGVGYGYTF.

The CDR3 protein is CASSIVPSGSGNEQFF. CDR3 bases: TGTGCCAGTAGTATAGTCCCTAGCGGGAGTGGGAATGAGCAGTTCTTC. The chain links TRBV19 to TRBJ2-1; 10 bases are shared with TRBD2. CDR1 is LNHDA, CDR2 SQIVND, per germline (reference sequence). The CDR3 length is 16 residues. The V and J ends lost 1 base and 7 bases, in that order; junction bases with no gene match: 7.

J is TRBJ1-6 and V is TRBV25-1; D gene unclear. V was shortened by 4 bases and J by 7 bases, with 17 bases between the two germline ends. This CDR3 is built from 16 residues. Per the germline V gene, CDR1 is MGHDK and CDR2 is SYGVNS. The DNA for the CDR3 is TGTGCCAGCAGTGGTCGCGGGCTCTATTCCAATTCACCCCTCCACTTT. Protein product: CASSGRGLYSNSPLHF.

The rearrangement links TRBV2 to TRBJ1-2, with a weak D call TRBD1 (6 bases). V was clipped by 6 bases and J by 3 bases, with 14 bases between them. This CDR3 is 14 amino acids long. CDR1 SNHLY and CDR2 FYNNEI come from the germline V gene. The CDR3 nucleotides are TGTGCCAGCAGCCAACACGGACAGTACTATGGCTACACCTTC. Residues: CASSQHGQYYGYTF.

Concerning this clone itself: The missing conserved phenylalanine or tryptophan at the end of this CDR3 makes a read error likely. It is unclear where the CDR3 begins or ends on the DNA, so no DNA is shown, and the CDR3 is as TCRdb lists it. CDR3 sequence: CASSLSGSGFGPTL. The rearrangement links TRBV7-9 to TRBJ2-7; the table gives TRBD1 as D, unverified against the DNA. Germline V gives CDR1 SEHNR, CDR2 FQNEAQ (reference sequence). The CDR3 comprises 14 residues, both ends counted.

The chain uses TRBV20-1 and TRBJ2-7, with a tentative D call TRBD1 (6 bases). The CDR3 has 11 amino acids. V lost 6 bases to trimming and J lost 4 bases, with 10 bases between them. Germline-derived CDR1 and CDR2 are DFQATT and SNEGSKA (reference sequence). The CDR3 sequence is CSAEQGYEQYF. CDR3 bases: TGCAGTGCCGAACAGGGTTACGAGCAGTACTTC.

V gene TRBV27 combines with J gene TRBJ2-2; a possible D gene is TRBD1 (6 bases). This CDR3 region has 16 residues. The V and J ends lost 2 bases and 7 bases respectively, with 17 bases between them. Germline CDR1 MNHEY, CDR2 SMNVEV (reference sequence). Here the CDR3 DNA reads TGTGCCAGCAGTTTACGAGGACAGCCTGTTTACGGGGAGCTGTTTTTT. This codes for CASSLRGQPVYGELFF.

The V and J genes are TRBV28 and TRBJ2-3, with D perhaps TRBD1 (5 bases). Deletions cut 2 bases from V and 0 bases from J, with 12 bases between. Germline-derived CDR1 and CDR2 are MDHEN and SYDVKM. The CDR3 has 16 amino acids. As DNA, the CDR3 is TGTGCCAGCAGTTTAACCCCAGGGTCTAGCACAGATACGCAGTATTTT. It translates to CASSLTPGSSTDTQYF.

V is TRBV7-8 and J is TRBJ2-1, with 12 positions matching TRBD2. With V trimmed by 5 bases and J by 2 bases, 13 bases remained unmatched. Germline CDR1 and CDR2: SGHVS and FQNEAQ. This CDR3 is built from 19 residues. CDR3 region: CASSPRLAGELRTYNEQFF. CDR3 bases: TGTGCCAGCAGCCCGAGACTAGCGGGAGAACTAAGAACCTACAATGAGCAGTTCTTC.

The J gene is TRBJ2-7, the V gene TRBV27; 9 positions agree with TRBD1. Germline loops: CDR1 MNHEY, CDR2 SMNVEV (reference sequence). This CDR3 has 17 residues. The ends lost 3 bases at V and 5 bases at J; junction bases unmatched: 14. CDR3 sequence: CASSFLTGGALVHEQYF. The CDR3 region has the DNA TGTGCCAGCAGTTTCTTAACAGGGGGCGCATTAGTCCACGAGCAGTACTTC.

The chain uses TRBV6-6 and TRBJ1-5; D unclear. This CDR3 region has 12 residues. V lost 2 bases and J lost 4, with 3 bases in between. In germline, CDR1 is MNHNY, CDR2 SVGAGI (reference sequence). The CDR3 coding sequence is TGTGCCAGCAGTTACCGTAATCAGCCCCAGCATTTT. It translates to CASSYRNQPQHF.

The chain recombines TRBV30 with TRBJ1-1; TRBD1 agrees at 9 bases. Germline CDR1 reads GTSNPN; CDR2 reads SVGIG (reference sequence). CDR3 size: 18 residues. The V and J ends lost 2 bases and 3 bases, in that order; junction bases with no gene match: 16. CDR3 amino acids: CAWSLIGGQGTSHTEAFF. In nucleotides, the CDR3 is TGTGCCTGGAGTCTCATAGGGGGACAGGGAACATCCCACACTGAAGCTTTCTTT.

V usage is TRBV7-9 and J usage is TRBJ1-1; a weak D match, TRBD1 (5 bases). CDR1 SEHNR and CDR2 FQNEAQ come from the germline V gene (reference sequence). CDR3 size: 13 residues. The V and J ends lost 2 bases and 1 base respectively, with 5 bases between them. The DNA of the CDR3 is TGTGCCAGCAGCTTACAGGGGAACACTGAAGCTTTCTTT. As protein: CASSLQGNTEAFF.

The chain combines TRBV11-1 with TRBJ2-7, with D unclear. The CDR3 has 11 amino acids. Trimming removed 5 bases from V and 0 bases from J, with 2 bases in between. Looked up from germline, CDR1 is SGHAT and CDR2 is FQDESV (reference sequence). The CDR3 region is CASSRSYEQYF. In DNA, the CDR3 is TGTGCCAGCAGCCGCTCCTACGAGCAGTACTTC.

The chain has TRBV5-4 and TRBJ1-3; TRBD1 matches at 11 bases. This CDR3 has 16 residues. Germline CDR1 reads SGHNT; CDR2 reads YYREEE (reference sequence). J lost 2 bases, V lost 4 bases, and 5 bases had no gene match. The DNA of the CDR3 is TGTGCCAGCAGCACCGGACAGGGGGCGCCTGGAAACACCATATATTTT. This translates into CASSTGQGAPGNTIYF. The full variable domain, completed using reference TRBV5-4 and TRBJ1-3, is ETGVTQSPTHLIKTRGQQVTLRCSSQSGHNTVSWYQQALGQGPQFIFQYYREEENGRGNFPPRFSGLQFPNYSSELNVNALELDDSALYLCASSTGQGAPGNTIYFGEGSWLTVV.

The chain links TRBV6-1 to TRBJ2-3; D perhaps matches TRBD1 (5 bases). The V gene lost 2 bases and the J gene lost 0 bases, with 15 bases spanning the gap. The length of the CDR3 is 17 residues. From germline, CDR1 is MNHNS and CDR2 SASEGT. The CDR3 DNA reads as TGTGCCAGCAGTGAACTGTTACAGGAATTTAGCACAGATACGCAGTATTTT. This codes for CASSELLQEFSTDTQYF.